The 13 T cell receptor beta chains in this list originate from one sample, sequenced in a study of beta chain features in type 1 diabetes. General study points: TCRB CDR3s from Type 1 diabetes patients were moderately but significantly shorter in all four CD4+ subsets.

Of the isolated RNA, all was reverse transcribed, and so the sequenced material was expressed TCRB transcripts. Sequenced by immunoSEQ multiplex PCR; TCRdb stores in-frame clones only, minus some. The repertoire has 150,000 to 200,000 clones, 8% to 9.5% of them found once; the top ten carry about 0.5%. These TCRs' antigens remain unknown. Material for sequencing was central memory CD4+ T cells from blood. The source is a young woman with type 1 diabetes.

This clone was recorded at least ten times. This chain uses TRBV19 with TRBJ2-1, with TRBD1 matching over 7 bases. The trim removed 10 bases at V and 0 bases at J, leaving 6 bases unmatched. CDR1 and CDR2 from the germline V gene are LNHDA and SQIVND (reference sequence). There are 14 residues in the CDR3. The CDR3, as DNA: TGTGCCACGGAAGGGGGCCGCTCCTACAATGAGCAGTTCTTC. Protein: CATEGGRSYNEQFF.

Ten or more counts support this clone. The CDR3 sequence is CASSIDYGYTF. In nucleotides, the CDR3 is TGTGCCAGTAGTATCGACTATGGCTACACCTTC. The chain joins TRBV19 to TRBJ1-2, with D hard to call. V dropped 3 bases and J dropped 3 bases, with 2 bases sitting between them. The CDR3 consists of 11 residues. Germline values: CDR1 LNHDA, CDR2 SQIVND (reference sequence).

This clone was seen a few times. The chain joins TRBV9 to TRBJ1-1; 9 bases align to TRBD1. This CDR3 contains 16 residues. Trimming at V came to 3 bases and at J to 1 base, leaving 7 bases not matched to a gene. CDR1 SGDLS and CDR2 YYNGEE come from the germline V gene. This chain's CDR3 is CASSAQGALSNTEAFF. DNA of the CDR3: TGTGCCAGCAGCGCACAGGGGGCCCTCTCGAACACTGAAGCTTTCTTT.

This clone was picked up a small number of times. The chain recombines TRBV14 with TRBJ1-2; D remains ambiguous. From germline, CDR1 is SGHDN and CDR2 FVKESK. V lost 4 bases, J lost 3 bases, and 9 bases lay in between. The CDR3 loop spans 13 amino acids. The CDR3 bases are TGTGCCAGCAGCCCTAGCGTTGACTATGGCTACACCTTC. It translates to CASSPSVDYGYTF.

V is TRBV5-1 and J is TRBJ2-7; D might be TRBD1 (5 bases). This CDR3 is 14 amino acids long. Trimming stripped 0 bases from V and 5 bases from J, with 12 bases between. Germline loops: CDR1 SGHRS, CDR2 YFSETQ. Here the CDR3 reads CASSLDRSLDEQYF. CDR3 nucleotide sequence: TGCGCCAGCAGCTTGGACAGGAGTCTTGACGAGCAGTACTTC.

This clone was picked up a small number of times. The chain couples TRBV28 to TRBJ1-5, with 9 positions matching TRBD1. V was clipped by 5 bases and J by 3 bases; unmatched bases: 14. The CDR3 is made up of 18 amino acids. Germline CDR1 and CDR2: MDHEN and SYDVKM. As DNA, the CDR3 is TGTGCCAGCAGTCCCGAAGGACCGGGACAGGGATTCAATCAGCCCCAGCATTTT. Protein product: CASSPEGPGQGFNQPQHF.

On this clone itself: Other DNA sequences from this sample encode an identical CDR3 as well. The rearrangement joins TRBV29-1 to TRBJ2-7, with 8 bases fitting TRBD1. V was pared by 6 bases and J by 2 bases, with 3 bases of the junction left unmatched. This CDR3 is 12 amino acids long. Germline loops: CDR1 SQVTM, CDR2 ANQGSEA. CDR3 loop: CSVGQGTYEQYF. The CDR3, as DNA: TGCAGCGTCGGACAGGGCACCTACGAGCAGTACTTC.

This chain links TRBV7-8 with TRBJ2-5, with 11 bases lining up with TRBD2. CDR3 size: 15 residues. Trimming at V came to 5 bases and at J to 6 bases, leaving 8 bases not matched to a gene. CDR1 and CDR2 (germline): SGHVS, FQNEAQ. Here the CDR3 DNA reads TGTGCCAGCAGCCCAAGGACTAGCGGGTGGAAGACCCAGTACTTC. Translated: CASSPRTSGWKTQYF.

This chain joins TRBV15 and TRBJ1-2; possibly TRBD1 for D (5 bases). CDR1 and CDR2 from the germline V gene are LNHNV and YYDKDF (reference sequence). This CDR3 region has 16 residues. V lost 0 bases and J 2 bases, leaving 13 bases between the germline ends. The CDR3 is CATSRDGTGPNYGYTF. CDR3 nucleotide sequence: TGTGCCACCAGCAGAGATGGAACAGGACCAAACTATGGCTACACCTTC.

This clone was picked up a small number of times. The CDR3 DNA follows: TGTGCCAGCAGCCAAGGACAGGGGCGAACTGAAGCTTTCTTT. Translating gives CASSQGQGRTEAFF. The chain couples TRBV4-2 to TRBJ1-1; 8 bases agree with TRBD1. This CDR3 is 14 amino acids long. With V trimmed by 1 base and J by 5 bases, 3 bases remained unmatched. The germline CDR1 and CDR2 sequences are LGHNA and YNFKEQ.

The chain uses TRBV28 and TRBJ2-2; D call uncertain. The V and J ends lost 3 bases and 6 bases respectively, with 2 bases between them. CDR3 size: 11 residues. Germline V lookup: CDR1 MDHEN, CDR2 SYDVKM. The chain's CDR3 is CASSFSGELFF. The DNA of the CDR3 is TGTGCCAGCAGTTTCTCCGGGGAGCTGTTTTTT.

This clone was seen once. This specimen includes other DNA sequences encoding the same CDR3. The genes are TRBV9 and TRBJ2-7; 9 nucleotides line up with TRBD2. The CDR3 loop spans 16 amino acids. Germline assignment: CDR1 SGDLS and CDR2 YYNGEE. V was pared by 0 bases and J by 3 bases, with 7 bases of the junction left unmatched. The CDR3 nucleotides read TGTGCCAGCAGCGTAGGGAGTAGCGGGGGTGTCTACGAGCAGTACTTC. Translated: CASSVGSSGGVYEQYF.

V usage is TRBV11-2 and J usage is TRBJ2-7; 9 bases are a match to TRBD1. Trimming removed 4 bases from V and 0 bases from J; junction bases left unmatched: 13. The CDR3 has 18 amino acids. Germline V gene lookup returns CDR1 SGHAT and CDR2 FQNNGV. CDR3 region: CASSSQHGGTGSSYEQYF. The CDR3 DNA follows: TGTGCCAGCAGCTCTCAGCATGGAGGGACAGGGTCCTCCTACGAGCAGTACTTC.